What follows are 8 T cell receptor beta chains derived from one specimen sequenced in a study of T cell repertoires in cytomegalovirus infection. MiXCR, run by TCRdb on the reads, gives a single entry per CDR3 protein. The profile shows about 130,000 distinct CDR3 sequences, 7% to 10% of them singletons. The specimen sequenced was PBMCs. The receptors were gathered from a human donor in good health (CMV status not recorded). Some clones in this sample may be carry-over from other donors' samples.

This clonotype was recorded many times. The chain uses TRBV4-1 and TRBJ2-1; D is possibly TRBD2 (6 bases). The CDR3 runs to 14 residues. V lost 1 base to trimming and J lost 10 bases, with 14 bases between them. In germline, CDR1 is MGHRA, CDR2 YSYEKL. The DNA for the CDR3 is TGCGCCAGCAGCCAAGCGACTAGTCGTTACGAGCAGTTCTTC. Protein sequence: CASSQATSRYEQFF.

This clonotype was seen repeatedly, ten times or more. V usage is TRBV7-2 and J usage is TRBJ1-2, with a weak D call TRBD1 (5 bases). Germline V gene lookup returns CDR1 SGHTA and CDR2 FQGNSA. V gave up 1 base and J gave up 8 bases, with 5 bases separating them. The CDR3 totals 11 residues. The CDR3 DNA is TGTGCCAGCAGCTTAGGGGGGGGCTACACCTTC. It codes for CASSLGGGYTF.

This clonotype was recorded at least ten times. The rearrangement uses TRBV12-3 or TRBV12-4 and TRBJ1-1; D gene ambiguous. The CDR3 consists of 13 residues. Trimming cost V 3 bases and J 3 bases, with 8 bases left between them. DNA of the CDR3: TGTGCCAGCAGTTTTCGGGAGTACACTGAAGCTTTCTTT. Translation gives CASSFREYTEAFF.

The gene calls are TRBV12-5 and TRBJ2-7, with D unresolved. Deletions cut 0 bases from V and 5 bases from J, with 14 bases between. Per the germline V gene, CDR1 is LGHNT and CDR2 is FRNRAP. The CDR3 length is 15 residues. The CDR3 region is CASGLVIDSVHEQYF. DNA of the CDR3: TGTGCTAGTGGTTTGGTAATCGACTCCGTCCACGAGCAGTACTTC.

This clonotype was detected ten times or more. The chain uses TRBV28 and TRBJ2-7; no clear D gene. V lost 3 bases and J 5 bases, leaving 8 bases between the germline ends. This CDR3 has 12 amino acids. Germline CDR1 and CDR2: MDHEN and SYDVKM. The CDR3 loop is CASSFGRNEQYF. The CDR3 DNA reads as TGTGCCAGCAGTTTCGGACGTAACGAGCAGTACTTC.

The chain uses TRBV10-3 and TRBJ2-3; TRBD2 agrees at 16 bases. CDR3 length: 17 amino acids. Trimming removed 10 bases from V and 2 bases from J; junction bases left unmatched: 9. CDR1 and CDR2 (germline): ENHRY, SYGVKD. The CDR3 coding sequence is TGTGCCAGCGGGGGACTAGCGGGAGGGCCTATCACAGATACGCAGTATTTT. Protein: CASGGLAGGPITDTQYF.

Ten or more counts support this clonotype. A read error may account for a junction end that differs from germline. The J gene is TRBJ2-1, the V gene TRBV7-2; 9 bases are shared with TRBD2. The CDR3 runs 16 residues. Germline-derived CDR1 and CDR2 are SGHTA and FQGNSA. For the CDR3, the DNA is TGTGCCAGCAGCATAGCCCTGACTAGCGGCTACAATGAGCAGTTCTTC. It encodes CASSIALTSGYNEQFF.

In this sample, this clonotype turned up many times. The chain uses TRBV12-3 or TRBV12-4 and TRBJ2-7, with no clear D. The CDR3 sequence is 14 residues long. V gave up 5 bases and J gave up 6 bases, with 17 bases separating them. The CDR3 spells CASSGFIAVAEQYF. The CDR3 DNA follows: TGTGCCAGCAGTGGGTTCATAGCAGTGGCCGAGCAGTACTTC.